A selection of T cell receptor beta chains follows, all from one sample in a study of blood T cell repertoires in COVID-19. Sequencing used immunoSEQ multiplex PCR; TCRdb keeps in-frame clones, though not all of them. Of about 70,000 clones detected, more than 65% appear once; the ten largest clones hold around 0.91%. The sequencing input was peripheral blood. The receptor source for this set is a woman in her seventies with acute or convalescent COVID-19. Each CDR3 is given with its conserved first and last residue. The D gene is left open where the match is weak. Size tells how often a clone was seen (once, few, many) or the class of an expanded clone, and some rows leave it out.

cdr3_nt cdr3_aa d_call j_call v_call clone_size
TGTGCCAGCAGCCCCCTGTCACTTCCGGGCGAGCAGTACTTC CASSPLSLPGEQYF . TRBJ2-7 TRBV9 .
TGTGCCAGCAGCCAAGACCTTAGGGGCAGGGGTAATGAAAAACTGTTTTTT CASSQDLRGRGNEKLFF . TRBJ1-4 TRBV3-1/TRBV3-2 .
TGTGCCAGCGCCTTAACCAGGGGAAGCAATCAGCCCCAGCATTTT CASALTRGSNQPQHF . TRBJ1-5 TRBV6-6 .
TGTGCCAGCAGCCCTCGGACTAGCGGGGCCCCGCAGAATGAGCAGTTCTTC CASSPRTSGAPQNEQFF TRBD2 TRBJ2-1 TRBV11-3 .
TGTGCCAGCAGCCCCTCGCCAGACACACCCCAGCATTTT CASSPSPDTPQHF . TRBJ1-5 TRBV7-6 many
TGTGCCAGCAGCCCCGGCGGACTAGCGTTCAATGAGCAGTTCTTC CASSPGGLAFNEQFF TRBD2 TRBJ2-1 TRBV5-4 .
TGTGCCAGCAGTCTAAGCGTGAGCGGGGTTTCTACGCAGTATTTT CASSLSVSGVSTQYF TRBD2 TRBJ2-3 TRBV6-2/TRBV6-3 .
TGTGCCAGCAGCTTAGTAAATTCACCCCTCCACTTT CASSLVNSPLHF . TRBJ1-6 TRBV7-6 .
TGTGCCTGGAGTCAGGACAGGGGAGCTGAAGCTTTCTTT CAWSQDRGAEAFF TRBD1 TRBJ1-1 TRBV30 .
TGTGCCAGCACAAAGGCCGGGGGAGGCTATGGCTACACCTTC CASTKAGGGYGYTF . TRBJ1-2 TRBV2 .
TGTGCCAGCACCCGACAGACGAACACCGGGGAGCTGTTTTTT CASTRQTNTGELFF . TRBJ2-2 TRBV7-2 .
TGTGCCAGCAGCTTGGACGGGAGCTCTGGAAACACCATATATTTT CASSLDGSSGNTIYF . TRBJ1-3 TRBV5-6 once
TGTGCCAGTAGTATAGACCTTAGCGGTACTAGCACAGATACGCAGTATTTT CASSIDLSGTSTDTQYF . TRBJ2-3 TRBV19 .
TGTGCCAGCAGCTTAGGAGCCGGGACAGGGGCTGGAAACACCATATATTTT CASSLGAGTGAGNTIYF TRBD1 TRBJ1-3 TRBV7-9 .
TGCGCCAGCAGCTGGGGAGACACTGAAGCTTTCTTT CASSWGDTEAFF . TRBJ1-1 TRBV5-1 .